This T cell receptor beta chain was captured by sequencing in a study of control samples from healthy donors and cancer patients (dated by TCRdb to the early 2020s). The protocol used for the library was the immunoSEQ multiplex PCR assay. TCRdb mirrors the immuneACCESS table, restricted to in-frame sequences. Some clones are absent from its copies; in checked studies, under half trace to an unresolved V gene, and the reason for the others is unknown. This sample gives about 63,000 clones in total; roughly 85% of them show up just once. Clones ranked in the top ten supply 4.5% to 7% of the sample. The junction carries 16 bases between V and J, which are trimmed by 4 bases and 1 base respectively. As encoded in the germline V gene, CDR1 is MGHRA while CDR2 is YSYEKL. Spanning cysteine to phenylalanine, the CDR3 consists of 16 amino acids. Kept here is only the CDR3 DNA, which spans 48 bases and is read in frame from base 1.

Points on this clone: It has no known antigen specificity. Base quality data are lacking; no much larger clone is found one base away.

Sequencing input: blood. The chain was built from TRBV4-1 and TRBJ2-5; a tentative D call is TRBD2 (6 bases match). The sequence came from a man between 35 and 55 years old in good health. The CDR3: CASSRPDGGTQETQYF. The sequenced DNA: TGCGCCAGCAGCCGCCCAGACGGGGGAACCCAAGAGACCCAGTACTTC.